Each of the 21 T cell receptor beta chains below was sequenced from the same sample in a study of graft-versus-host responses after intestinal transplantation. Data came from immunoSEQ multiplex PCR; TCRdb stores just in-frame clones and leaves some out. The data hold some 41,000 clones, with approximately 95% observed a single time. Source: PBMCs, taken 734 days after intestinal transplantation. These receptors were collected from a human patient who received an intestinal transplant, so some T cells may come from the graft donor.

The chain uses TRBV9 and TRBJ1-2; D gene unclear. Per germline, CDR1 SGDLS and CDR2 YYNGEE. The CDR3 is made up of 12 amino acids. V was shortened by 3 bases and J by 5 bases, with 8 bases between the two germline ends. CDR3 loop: CASSDAGYGYTF. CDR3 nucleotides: TGTGCCAGCAGCGACGCCGGGTATGGCTACACCTTC.

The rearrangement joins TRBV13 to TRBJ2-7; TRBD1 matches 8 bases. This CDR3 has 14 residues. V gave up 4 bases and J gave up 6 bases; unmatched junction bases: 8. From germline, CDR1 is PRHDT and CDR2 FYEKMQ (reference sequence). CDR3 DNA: TGTGCCAGCAGCTCCGGGACAGGACCCCGCGAGCAGTACTTC. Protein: CASSSGTGPREQYF.

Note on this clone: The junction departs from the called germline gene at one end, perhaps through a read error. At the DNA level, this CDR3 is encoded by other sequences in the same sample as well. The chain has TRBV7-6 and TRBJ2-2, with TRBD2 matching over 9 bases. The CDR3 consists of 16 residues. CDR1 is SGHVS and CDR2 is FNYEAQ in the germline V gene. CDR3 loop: CASSLIAGANTGELFF. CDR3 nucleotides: TGTGCCAGTAGCTTAATAGCGGGGGCGAACACCGGGGAGCTGTTTTTT.

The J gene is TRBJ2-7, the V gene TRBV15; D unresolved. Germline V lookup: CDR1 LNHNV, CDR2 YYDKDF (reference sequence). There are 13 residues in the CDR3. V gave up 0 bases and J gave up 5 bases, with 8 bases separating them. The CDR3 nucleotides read TGTGCCACCAGCAGAGATCTGAACAACGAGCAGTACTTC. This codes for CATSRDLNNEQYF.

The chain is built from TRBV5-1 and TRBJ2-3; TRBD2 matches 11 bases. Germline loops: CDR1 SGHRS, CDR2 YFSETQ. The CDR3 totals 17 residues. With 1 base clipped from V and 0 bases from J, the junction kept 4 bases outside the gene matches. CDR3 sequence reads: CASSLRLAGKSTDTQYF. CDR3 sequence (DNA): TGCGCCAGCAGCTTGAGACTAGCGGGGAAGAGCACAGATACGCAGTATTTT.

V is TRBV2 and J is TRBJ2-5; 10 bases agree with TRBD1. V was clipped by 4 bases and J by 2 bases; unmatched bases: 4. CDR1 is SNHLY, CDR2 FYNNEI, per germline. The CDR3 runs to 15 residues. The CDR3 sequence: CASSGRQGAQETQYF. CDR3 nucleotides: TGTGCCAGCAGTGGTCGACAGGGGGCACAAGAGACCCAGTACTTC. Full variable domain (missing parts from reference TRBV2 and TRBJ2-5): EPEVTQTPSHQVTQMGQEVILRCVPISNHLYFYWYRQILGQKVEFLVSFYNNEISEKSEIFDDQFSVERPDGSNFTLKIRSTKLEDSAMYFCASSGRQGAQETQYFGPGTRLLVL.

CDR3 sequence reads: CASSLSGTPDTQYF. The DNA for the CDR3 is TGCGCCAGCAGCTTATCCGGGACCCCAGATACGCAGTATTTT. This chain connects TRBV5-1 to TRBJ2-3; either TRBD1 or TRBD2 may supply D (5 bases each). V lost 2 bases, J lost 4 bases, and 11 bases lay in between. Germline V gene data show CDR1 as SGHRS and CDR2 as YFSETQ. The CDR3 contains 14 residues.

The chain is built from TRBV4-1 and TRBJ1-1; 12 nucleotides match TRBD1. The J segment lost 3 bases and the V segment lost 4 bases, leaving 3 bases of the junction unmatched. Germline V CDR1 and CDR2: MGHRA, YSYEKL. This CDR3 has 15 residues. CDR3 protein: CASSPGQGADTEAFF. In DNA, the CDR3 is TGCGCCAGCAGCCCGGGACAGGGGGCGGACACTGAAGCTTTCTTT.

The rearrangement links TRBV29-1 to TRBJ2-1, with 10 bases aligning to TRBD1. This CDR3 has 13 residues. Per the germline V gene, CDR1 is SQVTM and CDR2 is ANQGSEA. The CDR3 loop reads CSRQGAADNEQFF. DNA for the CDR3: TGCAGTAGACAGGGGGCGGCGGACAATGAGCAGTTCTTC.

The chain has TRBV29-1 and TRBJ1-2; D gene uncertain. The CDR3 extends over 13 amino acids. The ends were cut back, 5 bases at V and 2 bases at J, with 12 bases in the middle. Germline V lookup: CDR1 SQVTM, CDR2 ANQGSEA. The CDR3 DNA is TGCAGCGTTAGGACGACCTTAAACTATGGCTACACCTTC. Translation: CSVRTTLNYGYTF.

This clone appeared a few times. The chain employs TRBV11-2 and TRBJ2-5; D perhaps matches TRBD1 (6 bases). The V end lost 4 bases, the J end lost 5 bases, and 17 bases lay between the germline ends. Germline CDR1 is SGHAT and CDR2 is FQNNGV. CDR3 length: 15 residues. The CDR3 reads CASSSPRWGRETQYF. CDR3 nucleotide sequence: TGTGCCAGCAGCTCCCCGCGGTGGGGGCGGGAGACCCAGTACTTC. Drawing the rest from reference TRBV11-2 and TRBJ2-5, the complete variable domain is EAGVAQSPRYKIIEKRQSVAFWCNPISGHATLYWYQQILGQGPKLLIQFQNNGVVDDSQLPKDRFSAERLKGVDSTLKIQPAKLEDSAVYLCASSSPRWGRETQYFGPGTRLLVL.

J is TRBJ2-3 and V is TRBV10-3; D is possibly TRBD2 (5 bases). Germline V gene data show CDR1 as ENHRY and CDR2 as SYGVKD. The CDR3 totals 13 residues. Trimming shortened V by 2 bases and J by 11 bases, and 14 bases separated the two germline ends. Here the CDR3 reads CAISEERASGQYF. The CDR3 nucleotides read TGTGCCATCAGTGAGGAGAGGGCCTCTGGGCAGTATTTT.

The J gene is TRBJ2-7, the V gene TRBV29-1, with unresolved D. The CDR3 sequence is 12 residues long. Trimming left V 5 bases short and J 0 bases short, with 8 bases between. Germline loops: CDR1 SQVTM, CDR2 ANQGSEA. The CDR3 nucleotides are TGCAGCGTTATGACAACCTCCTACGAGCAGTACTTC. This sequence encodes CSVMTTSYEQYF.

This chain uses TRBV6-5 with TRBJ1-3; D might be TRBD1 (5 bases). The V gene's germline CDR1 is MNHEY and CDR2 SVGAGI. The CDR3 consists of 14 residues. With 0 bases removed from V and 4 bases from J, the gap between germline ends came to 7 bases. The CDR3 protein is CASSYSGGGNTIYF. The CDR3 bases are TGTGCCAGCAGTTACTCCGGGGGAGGAAACACCATATATTTT.

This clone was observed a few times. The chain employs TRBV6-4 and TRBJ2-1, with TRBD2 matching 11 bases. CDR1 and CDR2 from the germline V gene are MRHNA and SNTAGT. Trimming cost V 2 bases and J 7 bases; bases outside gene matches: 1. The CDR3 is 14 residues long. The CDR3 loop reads CASSDGTSGNEQFF. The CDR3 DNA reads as TGTGCCAGCAGTGACGGGACTAGCGGAAATGAGCAGTTCTTC.

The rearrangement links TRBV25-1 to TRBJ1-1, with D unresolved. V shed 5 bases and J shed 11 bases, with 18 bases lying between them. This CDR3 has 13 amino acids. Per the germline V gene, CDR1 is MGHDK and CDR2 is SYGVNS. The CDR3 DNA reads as TGTGCCAGCAGTAGGACGCACGGTGGGTCGGCTTTCTTT. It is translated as CASSRTHGGSAFF.

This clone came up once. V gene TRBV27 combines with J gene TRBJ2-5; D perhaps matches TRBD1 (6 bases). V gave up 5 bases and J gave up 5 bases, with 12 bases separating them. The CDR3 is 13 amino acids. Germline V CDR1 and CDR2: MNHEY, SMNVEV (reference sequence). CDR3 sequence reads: CASSITGTETQYF. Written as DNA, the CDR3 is TGTGCCAGCAGTATTACAGGGACGGAGACCCAGTACTTC.

The CDR3 sequence: CASSGRGGSETQYF. The CDR3 DNA follows: TGTGCCAGCAGCGGAAGGGGAGGATCAGAGACCCAGTACTTC. This chain uses TRBV9 with TRBJ2-5, with D maybe TRBD2 (6 bases). The CDR3 has 14 residues. V lost 3 bases and J lost 4, with 13 bases in between. The germline V gene encodes CDR1 SGDLS and CDR2 YYNGEE.

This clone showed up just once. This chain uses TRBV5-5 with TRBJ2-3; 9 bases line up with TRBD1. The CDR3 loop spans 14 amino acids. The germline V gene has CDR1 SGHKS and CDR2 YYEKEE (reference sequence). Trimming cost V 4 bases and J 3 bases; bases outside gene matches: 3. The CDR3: CASSRDRVTDTQYF. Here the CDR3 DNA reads TGTGCCAGCAGCCGGGACAGGGTAACAGATACGCAGTATTTT.

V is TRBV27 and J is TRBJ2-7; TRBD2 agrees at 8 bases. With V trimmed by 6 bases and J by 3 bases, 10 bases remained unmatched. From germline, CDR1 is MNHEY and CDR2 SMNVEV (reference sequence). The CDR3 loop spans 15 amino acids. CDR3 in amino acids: CASSRAAGGFYEQYF. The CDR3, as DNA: TGTGCCAGCAGCCGGGCTGCGGGAGGCTTCTACGAGCAGTACTTC.

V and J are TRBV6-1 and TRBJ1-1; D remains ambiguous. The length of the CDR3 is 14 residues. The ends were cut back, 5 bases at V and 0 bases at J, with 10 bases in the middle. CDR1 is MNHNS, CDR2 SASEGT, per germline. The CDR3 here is CASSYAGMNTEAFF. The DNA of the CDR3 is TGTGCCAGCAGTTATGCCGGTATGAACACTGAAGCTTTCTTT.